The rows below give T cell receptor beta chains drawn from one sample of a study of blood T cell repertoires in COVID-19. Some clones are missing from TCRdb's copy, which holds only in-frame ones; the method was immunoSEQ multiplex PCR. The sample records about 320,000 clones, approximately 88% being singletons. Sequencing was done on a sample of PBMCs or T cells enriched from blood (not recorded which). These receptors were obtained from a man aged 30 to 45 who had recovered from COVID-19. Each CDR3 is given with its conserved first and last residue. Each record gives: D gene, J gene, clone size, V gene, CDR3 protein, CDR3 DNA. A D gene is named only where the DNA matches it firmly. Size values are once, few and many counts, or a class for expanded clones, and some rows have none.

TRBD1,TRBJ2-7,-,TRBV7-2,CASSYRTGTYEQYF,TGTGCCAGCAGCTATCGGACAGGGACCTACGAGCAGTACTTC
-,TRBJ1-2,once,TRBV4-1,CASSPSGPGTSNYGYTF,TGCGCCAGCAGCCCTTCTGGCCCAGGGACTTCTAACTATGGCTACACCTTC
-,TRBJ1-5,once,TRBV4-1,CASSQAAGLSNQPQHF,TGCGCCAGCAGCCAAGCCGCGGGGCTTAGCAATCAGCCCCAGCATTTT
TRBD1,TRBJ1-1,once,TRBV5-1,CASSLAAFGRGTGETEAFF,TGCGCCAGCAGCTTGGCCGCGTTCGGACGGGGGACAGGGGAGACTGAAGCTTTCTTT
-,TRBJ2-1,-,TRBV25-1,CASSEWGNKNEQFF,TGTGCCAGCAGTGAATGGGGCAACAAGAATGAGCAGTTCTTC
TRBD2,TRBJ2-1,-,TRBV24-1,CATSPRGLAGEYNEQFF,TGTGCCACCAGTCCCCGGGGACTAGCGGGGGAGTACAATGAGCAGTTCTTC
-,TRBJ2-7,-,TRBV4-1,CASSLDSFEQYF,TGCGCCAGCAGCCTTGACAGTTTCGAGCAGTACTTC
TRBD1,TRBJ2-3,-,TRBV5-4,CASSIGTGGTDTQYF,TGTGCCAGCAGCATCGGGACAGGGGGAACAGATACGCAGTATTTT
-,TRBJ1-2,-,TRBV28,CASSFPIRGSNYGYTF,TGTGCCAGCAGTTTCCCCATAAGGGGAAGTAACTATGGCTACACCTTC
TRBD1,TRBJ1-4,-,TRBV3-1/TRBV3-2,CASSQAGGRTNEKLFF,TGTGCCAGCAGCCAAGCAGGGGGTCGAACTAATGAAAAACTGTTTTTT
TRBD1,TRBJ2-1,once,TRBV4-1,CASSQPLQGMEFF,TGCGCCAGCAGCCAACCCCTACAGGGGATGGAGTTCTTC
TRBD1,TRBJ1-6,-,TRBV2,CASSQQGLGGSPLHF,TGTGCCAGCAGTCAACAGGGGCTAGGTGGTTCACCCCTCCACTTT
TRBD1,TRBJ1-1,once,TRBV10-1,CASTRDRATEAFF,TGCGCCAGCACCCGGGACAGGGCCACTGAAGCTTTCTTT
TRBD1,TRBJ2-4,many,TRBV27,CASSPPPGQGAKNIQYF,TGTGCCAGCAGTCCCCCGCCGGGACAGGGGGCCAAAAACATTCAGTACTTC
TRBD2,TRBJ2-3,-,TRBV5-4,CASSLSGVSTDTQYF,TGTGCCAGCAGCCTGAGCGGGGTGAGCACAGATACGCAGTATTTT
TRBD2,TRBJ2-2,-,TRBV9,CASSVAGGRSTGELFF,TGTGCCAGCAGCGTAGCGGGGGGGCGGTCCACCGGGGAGCTGTTTTTT
-,TRBJ2-3,-,TRBV19,CASSIPEADTQYF,TGTGCCAGTAGTATACCGGAGGCAGATACGCAGTATTTT
-,TRBJ1-1,once,TRBV5-1,CASSPTGLRLNTEAFF,TGCGCCAGCAGCCCCACGGGGTTGCGGCTGAACACTGAAGCTTTCTTT